Each of the 30 T cell receptor beta chains below was sequenced from the same sample in a study of PD-1 blockade in classical Hodgkin lymphoma. This table comes from immunoSEQ multiplex PCR, and its TCRdb copy is limited to in-frame clones, with some not included. The sample comprises around 25,000 clones, 65% to 80% of which are singletons, and around 27% rests with the top ten. This sample's time point: cycle 4 day 1 (C4D1), after 6 weeks of nivolumab. All trial patients relapsed after autologous stem cell transplantation. Material: peripheral blood mononuclear cells (PBMCs), obtained before the fourth cycle of nivolumab. Receptors were obtained from a human donor with classical Hodgkin lymphoma.

This CDR3 is CASSHGTGDYGYTF. The CDR3 DNA follows: TGTGCCAGCAGCCATGGGACAGGGGACTATGGCTACACCTTC. V is TRBV13 and J is TRBJ1-2, with 10 bases matching TRBD1. Germline trimming cut 5 bases from V and 3 bases from J; bases unmatched to any gene: 3. CDR3 length: 14 amino acids. Germline assignment: CDR1 PRHDT and CDR2 FYEKMQ (reference sequence). Full variable domain (rest looked up from reference TRBV13 and TRBJ1-2): AAGVIQSPRHLIKEKRETATLKCYPIPRHDTVYWYQQGPGQDPQFLISFYEKMQSDKGSIPDRFSAQQFSDYHSELNMSSLELGDSALYFCASSHGTGDYGYTFGSGTRLTVV.

The chain recombines TRBV14 with TRBJ1-2; D call uncertain. Germline assignment: CDR1 SGHDN and CDR2 FVKESK. The CDR3 runs to 12 residues. The V end lost 1 base, the J end lost 8 bases, and 8 bases lay between the germline ends. CDR3: CASSQGAQGYTF. CDR3 coding DNA: TGTGCCAGCAGCCAAGGGGCTCAGGGCTACACCTTC.

Only a few counts were recorded for this clone. The V call is TRBV27, the J call TRBJ2-7; 7 bases are a match to TRBD1. The CDR3 runs to 15 residues. V was clipped by 2 bases and J by 5 bases; unmatched bases: 9. The germline V gene has CDR1 MNHEY and CDR2 SMNVEV (reference sequence). CDR3 protein: CASSLISTGVNEQYF. CDR3 sequence (DNA): TGTGCCAGCAGTTTAATCTCTACAGGGGTCAACGAGCAGTACTTC.

The V and J genes are TRBV7-2 and TRBJ2-1, with 9 bases lining up with TRBD1. Germline V gene lookup returns CDR1 SGHTA and CDR2 FQGNSA. The CDR3 has 15 amino acids. V shed 4 bases, J shed 6 bases, and the junction held 7 bases outside the gene matches. The CDR3: CASSSAGTGPNEQFF. CDR3 sequence (DNA): TGTGCCAGCAGCTCTGCCGGGACAGGGCCCAATGAGCAGTTCTTC.

This clone was recorded once. This sequence joins TRBV6-5 and TRBJ1-1; D is ambiguous. The V end was cut by 2 bases, the J end by 1 base, with 11 bases between. Germline V gene sequence: CDR1 MNHEY, CDR2 SVGAGI. The CDR3 has 15 residues. The CDR3 coding sequence is TGTGCCAGCAGTTACAGTTCCAGGTCGAACACTGAAGCTTTCTTT. It encodes CASSYSSRSNTEAFF.

The CDR3 reads CASSVGGAGSSYNSPLHF. The DNA of the CDR3 is TGTGCCAGCAGTGTGGGTGGGGCAGGGAGCTCCTATAATTCACCCCTCCACTTT. The chain carries TRBV2 and TRBJ1-6; possible D gene TRBD1, 5 bases. Germline CDR1 SNHLY, CDR2 FYNNEI. The CDR3 totals 18 residues. Trimming took off 4 bases at V and 0 bases at J, with 16 bases between the two ends.

This clone was picked up a small number of times. The rearrangement joins TRBV7-2 to TRBJ2-2; D tentatively reads TRBD1 or TRBD2 (5 bases each). Germline CDR1 SGHTA, CDR2 FQGNSA. CDR3 length: 15 amino acids. The V and J ends lost 1 base and 4 bases respectively, with 10 bases between them. As DNA, the CDR3 is TGTGCCAGCAGCTTAGGAGGGGTCCGCACCGGGGAGCTGTTTTTT. Amino acid sequence: CASSLGGVRTGELFF.

The chain uses TRBV2 and TRBJ1-1; D might be TRBD1 (5 bases). The CDR3 spans 15 residues. V was trimmed by 2 bases and J by 4 bases, leaving 14 bases between them. CDR1 and CDR2 from the germline V gene are SNHLY and FYNNEI. CDR3 coding DNA: TGTGCCAGCAGTGAACAGGGCGTGGCCGCCACTGAAGCTTTCTTT. As protein: CASSEQGVAATEAFF.

The table lists this clone with a count of one. This rearrangement joins TRBV6-5 to TRBJ1-1; TRBD1 matches 7 bases. CDR1 and CDR2 (germline): MNHEY, SVGAGI. Trimming cost V 5 bases and J 1 base; bases outside gene matches: 7. The CDR3 runs 15 residues. The CDR3 loop is CASSVPGTANTEAFF. CDR3 nucleotide sequence: TGTGCCAGCAGTGTTCCCGGGACAGCGAACACTGAAGCTTTCTTT.

CDR3 in amino acids: CAIRDITEAFF. The DNA for the CDR3 is TGTGCCATCAGGGATATCACTGAAGCTTTCTTT. The gene calls are TRBV10-3 and TRBJ1-1; D not certain. The ends were cut back, 6 bases at V and 4 bases at J, with 6 bases in the middle. CDR1 is ENHRY, CDR2 SYGVKD, per germline. This CDR3 has 11 amino acids.

This rearrangement joins TRBV19 to TRBJ1-6; D remains ambiguous. The CDR3 is 12 residues long. The V gene lost 6 bases and the J gene lost 8 bases, with 8 bases spanning the gap. CDR1 is LNHDA, CDR2 SQIVND, per germline (reference sequence). DNA of the CDR3: TGTGCCAGTAGATACAGAGATTCACCCCTCCACTTT. This encodes CASRYRDSPLHF.

This clone was picked up one time. The rearrangement links TRBV5-1 to TRBJ2-1, with 7 bases that match TRBD2. The CDR3 contains 15 residues. Germline CDR1 is SGHRS and CDR2 is YFSETQ. The V gene end was trimmed by 6 bases and the J gene end by 5 bases; junction bases not matched to a gene: 11. The CDR3 is CASTAEGGGNNEQFF. The CDR3 nucleotides are TGCGCCAGCACCGCGGAGGGCGGGGGTAACAATGAGCAGTTCTTC.

The rearrangement links TRBV2 to TRBJ1-1; the D gene is possibly TRBD1 (6 bases). Germline V gene data show CDR1 as SNHLY and CDR2 as FYNNEI. This CDR3 contains 15 residues. V lost 3 bases to trimming and J lost 11 bases, with 22 bases between them. The CDR3 spells CASSDLKTSGRGAFF. Written as DNA, the CDR3 is TGTGCCAGCAGTGACTTAAAAACTTCCGGGAGGGGGGCTTTCTTT.

This chain joins TRBV7-2 and TRBJ1-3; D remains ambiguous. V dropped 5 bases and J dropped 5 bases, with 13 bases sitting between them. This CDR3 contains 14 residues. Per germline, CDR1 SGHTA and CDR2 FQGNSA. DNA of the CDR3: TGTGCCAGCAGCGACGGACGGATTAGAAACACCATATATTTT. Translated, it gives CASSDGRIRNTIYF. Full variable domain (outside the CDR3, taken from reference TRBV7-2 and TRBJ1-3): GAGVSQSPSNKVTEKGKDVELRCDPISGHTALYWYRQSLGQGLEFLIYFQGNSAPDKSGLPSDRFSAERTGGSVSTLTIQRTQQEDSAVYLCASSDGRIRNTIYFGEGSWLTVV.

The CDR3 reads CASSLDSTQAFF. The CDR3 DNA is TGTGCCAGCAGCTTGGACAGCACGCAGGCTTTCTTT. The chain carries TRBV6-6 and TRBJ1-1, with D possibly matching TRBD1 (6 bases). The germline V and J ends were trimmed by 6 bases and 11 bases, with 16 bases remaining between them. Germline V lookup: CDR1 MNHNY, CDR2 SVGAGI (reference sequence). CDR3 size: 12 residues.

In its sample, this clone was seen a few times. The chain carries TRBV5-4 and TRBJ1-2; 12 bases agree with TRBD1. From germline, CDR1 is SGHNT and CDR2 YYREEE (reference sequence). The length of the CDR3 is 16 residues. The junction had 5 bases not matched to a gene; V was cut back by 4 bases and J by 1 base. The CDR3 is CASSPGQGANNYGYTF. CDR3 nucleotides: TGTGCCAGCAGCCCGGGACAGGGGGCAAATAACTATGGCTACACCTTC. The entire variable domain, with the rest obtained from reference TRBV5-4 and TRBJ1-2, is as follows: ETGVTQSPTHLIKTRGQQVTLRCSSQSGHNTVSWYQQALGQGPQFIFQYYREEENGRGNFPPRFSGLQFPNYSSELNVNALELDDSALYLCASSPGQGANNYGYTFGSGTRLTVV.

This chain uses TRBV15 with TRBJ1-5, with D uncertain. CDR3 length: 14 amino acids. V lost 0 bases, J lost 9 bases, and 12 bases lay in between. Germline V lookup: CDR1 LNHNV, CDR2 YYDKDF (reference sequence). In nucleotides, the CDR3 is TGTGCCACCAGCAGAGATATTTCCCGGAGGCCCCAGCATTTT. It is translated as CATSRDISRRPQHF. The variable domain in full, with the rest retrieved from reference TRBV15 and TRBJ1-5, is DAMVIQNPRYQVTQFGKPVTLSCSQTLNHNVMYWYQQKSSQAPKLLFHYYDKDFNNEADTPDNFQSRRPNTSFCFLDIRSPGLGDTAMYLCATSRDISRRPQHFGDGTRLSIL.

This clone showed up just a few times. The genes are TRBV7-9 and TRBJ1-1; 9 bases match TRBD1. V trimming: 6 bases; J trimming: 4 bases; junction bases outside the gene matches: 9. The CDR3 spans 15 residues. Germline assignment: CDR1 SEHNR and CDR2 FQNEAQ (reference sequence). This CDR3 reads CASRLSTGGGTEAFF. CDR3 DNA: TGTGCCAGCAGACTCTCGACAGGGGGAGGCACTGAAGCTTTCTTT. Complete variable domain (other parts from reference TRBV7-9 and TRBJ1-1): DTGVSQNPRHKITKRGQNVTFRCDPISEHNRLYWYRQTLGQGPEFLTYFQNEAQLEKSRLLSDRFSAERPKGSFSTLEIQRTEQGDSAMYLCASRLSTGGGTEAFFGQGTRLTVV.

The chain carries TRBV28 and TRBJ1-5; no firm D call. Trimming left V 3 bases short and J 2 bases short, with 8 bases between. The germline gives CDR1 MDHEN, CDR2 SYDVKM. The CDR3 extends over 14 amino acids. CDR3 bases: TGTGCCAGCAGTTTTCGGGAACGCAATCAGCCCCAGCATTTT. This translates into CASSFRERNQPQHF.

The chain employs TRBV2 and TRBJ2-3; D is undetermined. The CDR3 has 14 amino acids. Germline assignment: CDR1 SNHLY and CDR2 FYNNEI. Trimming cost V 6 bases and J 1 base, with 11 bases left between them. In DNA form, the CDR3 reads TGTGCCAGCAGCCCGCAGTTAGGCACAGATACGCAGTATTTT. Translating gives CASSPQLGTDTQYF.

This clone was counted once. V and J are TRBV19 and TRBJ2-6; D might be TRBD1 or TRBD2, each matching 5 bases. Germline assignment: CDR1 LNHDA and CDR2 SQIVND (reference sequence). Trimming left V 9 bases short and J 2 bases short, with 11 bases between. CDR3 length equals 14 residues. CDR3 bases: TGTGCCAGCAGGGACGCTGCTGGGGCCAACGTCCTGACTTTC. This translates into CASRDAAGANVLTF.

The chain joins TRBV28 to TRBJ1-2, with 7 bases fitting TRBD1. The CDR3 runs to 15 residues. Germline V gives CDR1 MDHEN, CDR2 SYDVKM. The V and J ends lost 2 bases and 9 bases, in that order; junction bases with no gene match: 12. The CDR3 DNA reads as TGTGCCAGCAGTTTACAGATTTTGGGACAGCGGAGCTACACCTTC. This sequence encodes CASSLQILGQRSYTF.

The CDR3 DNA is TGTGCCAGCTCACCAGGGGACAGAGGACGAGAGACCCAGTACTTC. This translates into CASSPGDRGRETQYF. The J gene is TRBJ2-5, the V gene TRBV18; 7 nucleotides align to TRBD1. Germline trimming cut 2 bases from V and 4 bases from J; bases unmatched to any gene: 7. Germline V gene sequence: CDR1 KGHSH, CDR2 LQKENI. This CDR3 contains 15 residues. The full variable domain, its missing parts supplied by reference TRBV18 and TRBJ2-5, is NAGVMQNPRHLVRRRGQEARLRCSPMKGHSHVYWYRQLPEEGLKFMVYLQKENIIDESGMPKERFSAEFPKEGPSILRIQQVVRGDSAAYFCASSPGDRGRETQYFGPGTRLLVL.

This sequence joins TRBV15 and TRBJ2-6, with a tentative D call TRBD2 (5 bases). The germline V and J ends were trimmed by 5 bases and 0 bases, with 23 bases remaining between them. Germline V gene sequence: CDR1 LNHNV, CDR2 YYDKDF (reference sequence). CDR3 length equals 20 residues. CDR3 nucleotide sequence: TGTGCCACCAGCGGAGGCTCCCTGAGCAGTCCCTACTCTGGGGCCAACGTCCTGACTTTC. Translated, it gives CATSGGSLSSPYSGANVLTF.

V usage is TRBV5-5 and J usage is TRBJ2-7, with D possibly being TRBD1 or TRBD2 (5 bases each). This CDR3 comprises 15 residues. V was cut by 0 bases and J by 2 bases, with 12 bases left in between. CDR1 and CDR2 from the germline V gene are SGHKS and YYEKEE (reference sequence). The CDR3 here is CASSLADGTPYEQYV. In nucleotides, the CDR3 is TGTGCCAGCAGCTTGGCAGATGGGACCCCCTACGAGCAGTACGTC.

The V gene is TRBV11-2, the J gene TRBJ1-1; no reliable D call. Germline V lookup: CDR1 SGHAT, CDR2 FQNNGV. This CDR3 comprises 15 residues. The V end lost 1 base, the J end lost 0 bases, and 9 bases lay between the germline ends. The CDR3 sequence is CASSLGGRMNTEAFF. The DNA for the CDR3 is TGTGCCAGCAGCTTAGGCGGCCGTATGAACACTGAAGCTTTCTTT.

This clone is medium-sized in the sample. The chain recombines TRBV5-6 with TRBJ1-2; tentatively, D is TRBD1 (5 bases). CDR3 length equals 17 residues. Trimming removed 2 bases from V and 6 bases from J, with 23 bases in between. The germline CDR1 and CDR2 sequences are SGHDT and YYEEEE. The CDR3, as DNA: TGTGCCAGCAGCTTCCCGCCCCCGGCAGGGTCAAGGAATGGCTACACCTTC. Its protein product is CASSFPPPAGSRNGYTF.

The DNA for the CDR3 is TGTGCCAGCAGCATCGGGACAGGGACTCAAGAGACCCAGTACTTC. Protein sequence: CASSIGTGTQETQYF. The chain links TRBV7-9 to TRBJ2-5; TRBD1 agrees at 9 bases. The germline V gene has CDR1 SEHNR and CDR2 FQNEAQ (reference sequence). The CDR3 spans 15 residues. Losses at the gene ends were 5 bases for V and 2 bases for J; bases not matched to a gene: 6.

The rearrangement uses TRBV14 and TRBJ1-6; D may be TRBD1 (5 bases). This CDR3 region has 15 residues. Germline values: CDR1 SGHDN, CDR2 FVKESK. Trimming shortened V by 5 bases and J by 7 bases, and 15 bases separated the two germline ends. CDR3 DNA sequence: TGTGCCAGCAGCAAGGGGAGGACAAGAAATTCACCCCTCCACTTT. Protein: CASSKGRTRNSPLHF. Full variable domain (missing parts from reference TRBV14 and TRBJ1-6): EAGVTQFPSHSVIEKGQTVTLRCDPISGHDNLYWYRRVMGKEIKFLLHFVKESKQDESGMPNNRFLAERTGGTYSTLKVQPAELEDSGVYFCASSKGRTRNSPLHFGNGTRLTVT.

The chain recombines TRBV19 with TRBJ1-2; TRBD1 aligns across 10 bases. The trim removed 3 bases at V and 5 bases at J, leaving 9 bases unmatched. Germline CDR1 and CDR2: LNHDA and SQIVND (reference sequence). CDR3 size: 16 residues. The CDR3 bases are TGTGCCAGTAGTATTGCCTTCGGGACAGGGGTGTATGGCTACACCTTC. Translation: CASSIAFGTGVYGYTF.